This T cell receptor (beta chain) was obtained from a study of T cell responses to AZD1222 COVID-19 vaccine. A note on this clone: Its antigen is unidentified.

The length of the CDR3 is 13 residues. Germline CDR1 is SGHRS and CDR2 is YFSETQ. V was pared by 3 bases and J by 5 bases, with 9 bases between. Here immunoSEQ multiplex PCR was the method, and the copy in TCRdb shows in-frame clones only, minus some. The data hold tens of thousands of clones, with over 60% observed a single time. Study-wide results and limits: In all cases, repertoires were sampled only after the peak T cell response.

The sample here was peripheral blood, taken 28 days after the second dose of the MenACWY control vaccine. This clonotype was sampled from an adult who received the MenACWY meningococcal vaccine as a control. The gene calls are TRBV5-1 and TRBJ1-5, with a tentative D call TRBD1 (6 bases). In DNA form, the CDR3 reads TGCGCCAGCAGCTGGGACACCGATCAGCCCCAGCATTTT. Translated: CASSWDTDQPQHF.